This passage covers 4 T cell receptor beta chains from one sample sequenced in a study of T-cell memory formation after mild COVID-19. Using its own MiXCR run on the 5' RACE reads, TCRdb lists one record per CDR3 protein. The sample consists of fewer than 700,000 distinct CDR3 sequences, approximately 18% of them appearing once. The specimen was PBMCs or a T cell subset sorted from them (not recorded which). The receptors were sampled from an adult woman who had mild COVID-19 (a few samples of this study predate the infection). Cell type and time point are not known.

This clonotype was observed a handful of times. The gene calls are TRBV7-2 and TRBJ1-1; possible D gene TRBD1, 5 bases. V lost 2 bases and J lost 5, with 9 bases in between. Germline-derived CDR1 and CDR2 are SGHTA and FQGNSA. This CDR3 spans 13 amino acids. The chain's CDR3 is CASSLYGGTEAFF. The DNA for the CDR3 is TGTGCCAGCAGCTTATACGGGGGAACTGAAGCTTTCTTT.

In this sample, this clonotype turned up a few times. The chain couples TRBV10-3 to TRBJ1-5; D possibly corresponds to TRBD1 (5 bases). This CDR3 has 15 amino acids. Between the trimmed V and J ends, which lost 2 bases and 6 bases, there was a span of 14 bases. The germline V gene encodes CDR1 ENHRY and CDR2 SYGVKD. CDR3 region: CAISEVGGKGQPQHF. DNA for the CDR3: TGTGCCATCAGTGAGGTCGGGGGGAAGGGTCAGCCCCAGCATTTT.

The CDR3 is CASSLLLTDTQYF. The DNA for the CDR3 is TGTGCCAGCAGTTTACTCCTCACAGATACGCAGTATTTT. The chain recombines TRBV12-3 or TRBV12-4 with TRBJ2-3; the D is unclear. V was trimmed by 2 bases and J by 2 bases, leaving 5 bases between them. This CDR3 contains 13 residues.

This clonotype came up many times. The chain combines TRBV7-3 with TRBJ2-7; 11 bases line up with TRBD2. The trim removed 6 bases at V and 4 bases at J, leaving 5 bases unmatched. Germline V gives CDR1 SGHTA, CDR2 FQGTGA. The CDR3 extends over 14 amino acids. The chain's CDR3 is CASSLAGGGYEQYF. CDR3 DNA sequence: TGTGCCAGCAGTCTAGCGGGAGGCGGTTACGAGCAGTACTTC.